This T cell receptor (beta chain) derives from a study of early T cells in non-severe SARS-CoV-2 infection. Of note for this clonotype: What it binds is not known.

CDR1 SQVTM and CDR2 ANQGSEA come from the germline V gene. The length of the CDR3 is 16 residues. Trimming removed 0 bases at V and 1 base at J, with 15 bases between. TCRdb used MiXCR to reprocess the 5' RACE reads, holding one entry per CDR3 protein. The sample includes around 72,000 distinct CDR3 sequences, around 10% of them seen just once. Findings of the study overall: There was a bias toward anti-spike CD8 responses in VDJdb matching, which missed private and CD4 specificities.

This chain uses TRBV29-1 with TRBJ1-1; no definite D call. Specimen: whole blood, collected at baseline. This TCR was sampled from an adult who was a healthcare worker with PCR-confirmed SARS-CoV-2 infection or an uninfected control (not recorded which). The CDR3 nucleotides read TGCAGCGTTGAAGAATCGGGGTTAGGGCCGAACACTGAAGCTTTCTTT. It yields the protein CSVEESGLGPNTEAFF.